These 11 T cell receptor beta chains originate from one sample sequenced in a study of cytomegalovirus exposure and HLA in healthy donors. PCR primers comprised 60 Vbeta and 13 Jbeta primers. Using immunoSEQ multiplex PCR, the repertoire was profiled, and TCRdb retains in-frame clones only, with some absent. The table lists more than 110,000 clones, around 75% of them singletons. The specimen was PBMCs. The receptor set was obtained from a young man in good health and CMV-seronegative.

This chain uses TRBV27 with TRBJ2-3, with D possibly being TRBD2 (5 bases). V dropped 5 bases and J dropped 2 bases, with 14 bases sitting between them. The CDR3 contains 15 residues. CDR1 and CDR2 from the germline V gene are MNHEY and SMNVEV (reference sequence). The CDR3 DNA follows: TGTGCCAGCAGTCCTCTACTAGTAGTCACAGATACGCAGTATTTT. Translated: CASSPLLVVTDTQYF.

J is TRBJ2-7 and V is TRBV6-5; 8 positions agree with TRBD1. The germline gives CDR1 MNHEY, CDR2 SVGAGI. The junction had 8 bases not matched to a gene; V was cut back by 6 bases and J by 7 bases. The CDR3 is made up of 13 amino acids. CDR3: CASRTGVRGEQYF. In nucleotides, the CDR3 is TGTGCCAGCAGGACAGGGGTACGGGGAGAGCAGTACTTC.

CDR3 loop: CASSLVLQRSTDTQYF. The CDR3 DNA sequence: TGTGCCAGCAGCTTAGTACTGCAGCGGAGCACAGATACGCAGTATTTT. The chain uses TRBV7-9 and TRBJ2-3, with D perhaps TRBD2 (5 bases). With 1 base removed from V and 0 bases from J, the gap between germline ends came to 11 bases. Looked up from germline, CDR1 is SEHNR and CDR2 is FQNEAQ (reference sequence). This CDR3 has 16 residues.

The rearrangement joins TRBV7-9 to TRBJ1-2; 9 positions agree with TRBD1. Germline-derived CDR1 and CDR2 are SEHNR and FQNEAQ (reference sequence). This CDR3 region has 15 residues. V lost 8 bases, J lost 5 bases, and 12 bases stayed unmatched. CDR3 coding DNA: TGTGCCAGCGGCCCTACAGGGGGCTTTATGTATGGCTACACCTTC. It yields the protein CASGPTGGFMYGYTF.

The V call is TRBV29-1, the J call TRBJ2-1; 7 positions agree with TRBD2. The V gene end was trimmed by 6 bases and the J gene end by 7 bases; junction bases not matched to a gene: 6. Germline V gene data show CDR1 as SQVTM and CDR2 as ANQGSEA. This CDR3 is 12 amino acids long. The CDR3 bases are TGCAGCGTCCAAGCGGGGCCAAATGAGCAGTTCTTC. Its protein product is CSVQAGPNEQFF.

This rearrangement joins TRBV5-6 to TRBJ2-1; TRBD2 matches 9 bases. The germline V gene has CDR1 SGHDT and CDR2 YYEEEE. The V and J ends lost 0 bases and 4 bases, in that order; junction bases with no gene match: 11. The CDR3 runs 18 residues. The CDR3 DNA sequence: TGTGCCAGCAGCTTGGGAGTGGCTAGCGGGGTGAGGTACAATGAGCAGTTCTTC. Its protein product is CASSLGVASGVRYNEQFF.

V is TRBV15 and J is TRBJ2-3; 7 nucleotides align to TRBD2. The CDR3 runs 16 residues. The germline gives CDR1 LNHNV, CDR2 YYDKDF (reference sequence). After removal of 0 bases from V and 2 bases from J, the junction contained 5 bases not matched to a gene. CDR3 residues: CATSRDQAGSTDTQYF. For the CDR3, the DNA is TGTGCCACCAGCAGAGATCAAGCGGGATCCACAGATACGCAGTATTTT.

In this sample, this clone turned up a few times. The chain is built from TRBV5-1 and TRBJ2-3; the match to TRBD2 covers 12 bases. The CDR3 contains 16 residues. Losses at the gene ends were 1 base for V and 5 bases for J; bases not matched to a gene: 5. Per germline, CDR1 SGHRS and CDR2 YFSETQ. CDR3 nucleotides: TGCGCCAGCAGCTTGCGGACTAGCGGGGAGGGAGATACGCAGTATTTT. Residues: CASSLRTSGEGDTQYF.

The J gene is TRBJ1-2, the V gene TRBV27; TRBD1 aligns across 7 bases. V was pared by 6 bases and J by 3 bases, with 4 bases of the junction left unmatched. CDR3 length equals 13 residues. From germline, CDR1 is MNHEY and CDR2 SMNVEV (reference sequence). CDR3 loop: CASRRDSYYGYTF. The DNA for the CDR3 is TGTGCCAGCAGGAGGGACAGCTACTATGGCTACACCTTC.

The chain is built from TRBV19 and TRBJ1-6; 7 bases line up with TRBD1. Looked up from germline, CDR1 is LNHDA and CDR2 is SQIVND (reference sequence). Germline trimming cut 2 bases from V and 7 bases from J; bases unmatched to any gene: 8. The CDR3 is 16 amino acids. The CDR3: CASSINPDRTNSPLHF. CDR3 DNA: TGTGCCAGTAGTATAAACCCGGACAGGACAAATTCACCCCTCCACTTT.

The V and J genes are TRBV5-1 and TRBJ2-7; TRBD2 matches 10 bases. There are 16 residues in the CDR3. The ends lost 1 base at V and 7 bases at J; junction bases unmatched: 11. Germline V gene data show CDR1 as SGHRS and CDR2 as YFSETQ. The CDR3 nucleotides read TGCGCCAGCAGCTTGAATCGGGTAGCGGGAGGTGGAGAGCAGTACTTC. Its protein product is CASSLNRVAGGGEQYF.